This TCR beta chain emerged from a study of cytomegalovirus exposure and HLA in healthy donors. Broader study findings: Reports showed the classifier diagnosing cytomegalovirus status with high specificity and sensitivity.

The V gene's germline CDR1 is MNHNY and CDR2 SVGAGI (reference sequence). This CDR3 has 16 residues. V was trimmed by 7 bases and J by 5 bases, leaving 20 bases between them. Researchers ran the PCR with 60 Vbeta and 13 Jbeta primers. Using immunoSEQ multiplex PCR, the repertoire was profiled, and TCRdb retains in-frame clones only, with some absent. The data show over 75,000 clones, 60% to 80% seen once. Participants comprised healthy donors of bone marrow. To note about this clone: Its antigen is currently unknown.

The source material was PBMCs. V gene TRBV6-6 combines with J gene TRBJ1-4, with D possibly being TRBD1 (6 bases). This TCR was sampled from a female donor in good health and CMV-seronegative. In DNA, the CDR3 is TGTGCCAGCACCCAAGACCAGACAGGCCCGAATGAAAAACTGTTTTTT. Translated, it gives CASTQDQTGPNEKLFF.